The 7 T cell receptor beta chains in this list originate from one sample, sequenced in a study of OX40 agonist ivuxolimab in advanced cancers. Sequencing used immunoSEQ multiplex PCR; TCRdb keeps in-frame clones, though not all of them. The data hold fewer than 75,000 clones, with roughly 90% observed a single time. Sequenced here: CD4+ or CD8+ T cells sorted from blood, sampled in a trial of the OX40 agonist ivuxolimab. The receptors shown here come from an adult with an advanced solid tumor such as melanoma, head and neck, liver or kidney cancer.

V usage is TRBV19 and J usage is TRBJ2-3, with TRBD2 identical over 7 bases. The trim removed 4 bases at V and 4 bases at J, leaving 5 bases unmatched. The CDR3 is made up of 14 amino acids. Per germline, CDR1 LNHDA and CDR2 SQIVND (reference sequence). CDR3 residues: CASSSGSRADTQYF. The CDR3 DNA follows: TGTGCCAGTAGTAGCGGGAGTAGGGCAGATACGCAGTATTTT.

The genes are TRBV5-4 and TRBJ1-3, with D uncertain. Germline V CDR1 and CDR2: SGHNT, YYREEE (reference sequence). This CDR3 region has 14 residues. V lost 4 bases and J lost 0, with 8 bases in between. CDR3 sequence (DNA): TGTGCCAGCAGCCTCCAAGGCTCTGGAAACACCATATATTTT. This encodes CASSLQGSGNTIYF.

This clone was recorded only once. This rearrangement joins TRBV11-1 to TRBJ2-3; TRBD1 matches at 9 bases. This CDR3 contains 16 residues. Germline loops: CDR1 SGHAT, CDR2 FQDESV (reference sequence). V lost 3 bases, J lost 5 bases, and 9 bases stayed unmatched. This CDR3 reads CASSFNAGQGKDTQYF. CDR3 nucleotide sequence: TGTGCCAGCAGCTTTAACGCGGGACAGGGTAAAGATACGCAGTATTTT.

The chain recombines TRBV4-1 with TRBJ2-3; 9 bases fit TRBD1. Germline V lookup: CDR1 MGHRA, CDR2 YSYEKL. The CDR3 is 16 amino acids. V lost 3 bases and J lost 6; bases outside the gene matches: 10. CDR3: CASSHKSRDRADTQYF. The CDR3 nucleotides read TGCGCCAGCAGCCACAAGTCCCGGGACAGGGCCGATACGCAGTATTTT.

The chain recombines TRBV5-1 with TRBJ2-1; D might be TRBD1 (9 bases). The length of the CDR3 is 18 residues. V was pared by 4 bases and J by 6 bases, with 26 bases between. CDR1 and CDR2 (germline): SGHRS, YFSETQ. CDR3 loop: CASSPTGGSSGRGNEQFF. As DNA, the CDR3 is TGCGCCAGCAGCCCCACAGGGGGCTCGAGCGGGAGAGGCAATGAGCAGTTCTTC.

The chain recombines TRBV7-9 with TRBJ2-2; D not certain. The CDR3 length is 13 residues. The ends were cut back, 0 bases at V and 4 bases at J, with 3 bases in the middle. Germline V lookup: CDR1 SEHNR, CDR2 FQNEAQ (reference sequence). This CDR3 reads CASSLAVTGELFF. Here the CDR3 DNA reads TGTGCCAGCAGCTTAGCCGTCACCGGGGAGCTGTTTTTT.

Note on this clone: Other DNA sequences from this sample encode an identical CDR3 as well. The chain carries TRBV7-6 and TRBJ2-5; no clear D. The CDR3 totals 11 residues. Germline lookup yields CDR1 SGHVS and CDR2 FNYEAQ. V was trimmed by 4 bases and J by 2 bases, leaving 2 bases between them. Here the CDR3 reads CASSSQETQYF. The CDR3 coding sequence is TGTGCCAGCAGCTCACAAGAGACCCAGTACTTC.